Listed below are T cell receptor beta chains from one sample, sequenced in a study of blood T cell repertoires in COVID-19. Profiled with immunoSEQ multiplex PCR; TCRdb holds only in-frame clones, not every one. The data contain some 290,000 clones, approximately 87% of them singletons. Material for sequencing was peripheral blood. The receptors originated from a woman in her 30s with COVID-19, enrolled during active disease. Both conserved end residues are part of each CDR3. The D gene is left open where the match is weak. Only part of the rows carry a size: once, few, many, or a class if the clone is expanded.

j_call: TRBJ2-4; v_call: TRBV11-3; d_call: TRBD1; clone_size: .; cdr3_aa: CASSSGQGTIQYF; cdr3_nt: TGTGCCAGCAGCTCCGGACAGGGGACCATTCAGTACTTC
j_call: TRBJ2-7; v_call: TRBV2; d_call: TRBD2; clone_size: .; cdr3_aa: CASSRGRAGEQYF; cdr3_nt: TGTGCCAGCAGTCGCGGGAGGGCCGGCGAGCAGTACTTC
j_call: TRBJ2-4; v_call: TRBV5-4; d_call: .; clone_size: .; cdr3_aa: CASSLAPSGVAKNIQYF; cdr3_nt: TGTGCCAGCAGCTTGGCCCCTTCGGGAGTGGCCAAAAACATTCAGTACTTC
j_call: TRBJ2-3; v_call: TRBV6-1; d_call: .; clone_size: .; cdr3_aa: CASSDRVFTDTQYF; cdr3_nt: TGTGCCAGCAGTGATCGAGTTTTCACAGATACGCAGTATTTT
j_call: TRBJ2-7; v_call: TRBV5-1; d_call: .; clone_size: .; cdr3_aa: CASRLGPLQGPLSYEQYF; cdr3_nt: TGCGCCAGCAGGTTGGGCCCACTACAGGGACCCCTCTCCTACGAGCAGTACTTC
j_call: TRBJ2-7; v_call: TRBV5-1; d_call: .; clone_size: .; cdr3_aa: CASSLVQSAGEQYF; cdr3_nt: TGCGCCAGCAGCTTGGTTCAGTCTGCGGGCGAGCAGTACTTC
j_call: TRBJ2-1; v_call: TRBV30; d_call: .; clone_size: .; cdr3_aa: CVAENNEQFF; cdr3_nt: TGTGTAGCCGAGAACAATGAGCAGTTCTTC
j_call: TRBJ2-7; v_call: TRBV7-2; d_call: TRBD2; clone_size: once; cdr3_aa: CASSLVSGTSGEQYF; cdr3_nt: TGTGCCAGCAGCTTAGTCTCCGGGACTAGCGGCGAGCAGTACTTC
j_call: TRBJ1-3; v_call: TRBV18; d_call: .; clone_size: once; cdr3_aa: CASSLPRVRPSGNTIYF; cdr3_nt: TGTGCCAGCTCACTTCCCAGGGTCCGTCCCTCTGGAAACACCATATATTTT
j_call: TRBJ1-6; v_call: TRBV5-6; d_call: .; clone_size: once; cdr3_aa: CASSPTGNQSPLHF; cdr3_nt: TGTGCCAGCAGCCCCACAGGGAATCAATCACCCCTCCACTTT
j_call: TRBJ2-5; v_call: TRBV7-9; d_call: TRBD1; clone_size: .; cdr3_aa: CASSPRRQGAAETQYF; cdr3_nt: TGTGCCAGCAGCCCCCGCCGCCAGGGGGCTGCTGAGACCCAGTACTTC
j_call: TRBJ2-5; v_call: TRBV5-4; d_call: TRBD1; clone_size: .; cdr3_aa: CASSLGDRAEETQYF; cdr3_nt: TGTGCCAGCAGCTTGGGAGACAGGGCGGAAGAGACCCAGTACTTC
j_call: TRBJ1-1; v_call: TRBV19; d_call: .; clone_size: .; cdr3_aa: CASQVGGYTEAFF; cdr3_nt: TGTGCCAGCCAGGTCGGTGGGTACACTGAAGCTTTCTTT
j_call: TRBJ1-5; v_call: TRBV27; d_call: TRBD1; clone_size: .; cdr3_aa: CASRILGTGINQPQHF; cdr3_nt: TGTGCCAGCAGAATCCTAGGGACAGGGATAAATCAGCCCCAGCATTTT
j_call: TRBJ1-4; v_call: TRBV11-2; d_call: TRBD1; clone_size: .; cdr3_aa: CASSSKGTVKEKLFF; cdr3_nt: TGTGCCAGCAGCTCCAAAGGGACAGTAAAGGAAAAACTGTTTTTT
j_call: TRBJ2-1; v_call: TRBV2; d_call: TRBD1; clone_size: .; cdr3_aa: CATLGDRVGNEQFF; cdr3_nt: TGTGCCACCCTAGGGGACAGGGTAGGCAATGAGCAGTTCTTC
j_call: TRBJ1-2; v_call: TRBV20-1; d_call: .; clone_size: .; cdr3_aa: CSQKAGYSYTF; cdr3_nt: TGCAGCCAAAAGGCAGGATATAGCTACACCTTC
j_call: TRBJ1-4; v_call: TRBV30; d_call: .; clone_size: .; cdr3_aa: CAWSVGGENEKLFF; cdr3_nt: TGTGCCTGGAGTGTGGGAGGGGAGAATGAAAAACTGTTTTTT
j_call: TRBJ1-2; v_call: TRBV3-1/TRBV3-2; d_call: .; clone_size: .; cdr3_aa: CASSQEAREYGYTF; cdr3_nt: TGTGCCAGCAGCCAGGAAGCCCGGGAGTATGGCTACACCTTC
j_call: TRBJ1-1; v_call: TRBV10-3; d_call: TRBD1; clone_size: .; cdr3_aa: CAISEVGTGRMNTEAFF; cdr3_nt: TGTGCCATCAGTGAGGTAGGGACAGGGCGTATGAACACTGAAGCTTTCTTT
j_call: TRBJ1-2; v_call: TRBV5-4; d_call: .; clone_size: .; cdr3_aa: CASSLELSGYTF; cdr3_nt: TGTGCCAGCAGCTTGGAACTAAGTGGCTACACCTTC
j_call: TRBJ2-1; v_call: TRBV18; d_call: TRBD2; clone_size: .; cdr3_aa: CASSPLPSGSSYNEQFF; cdr3_nt: TGTGCCAGCTCACCCCTCCCTAGCGGGAGTTCCTACAATGAGCAGTTCTTC
j_call: TRBJ1-3; v_call: TRBV10-3; d_call: .; clone_size: .; cdr3_aa: CAISEGPSSGNTIYF; cdr3_nt: TGTGCCATCAGTGAGGGCCCCAGCTCTGGAAACACCATATATTTT
j_call: TRBJ2-7; v_call: TRBV6-2/TRBV6-3; d_call: .; clone_size: .; cdr3_aa: CASSSPRDLYEQYF; cdr3_nt: TGTGCCAGCAGTTCTCCGCGGGATCTCTACGAGCAGTACTTC
j_call: TRBJ1-5; v_call: TRBV20-1; d_call: .; clone_size: .; cdr3_aa: CSASIKARYSNQPQHF; cdr3_nt: TGCAGTGCTAGTATTAAAGCACGCTATAGCAATCAGCCCCAGCATTTT
j_call: TRBJ2-3; v_call: TRBV5-1; d_call: .; clone_size: .; cdr3_aa: CASSPGQWSDTQYF; cdr3_nt: TGCGCCAGCAGCCCCGGACAGTGGTCAGATACGCAGTATTTT
j_call: TRBJ1-1; v_call: TRBV7-9; d_call: .; clone_size: few; cdr3_aa: CASSGPNTEAFF; cdr3_nt: TGTGCCAGCAGCGGGCCGAACACTGAAGCTTTCTTT
j_call: TRBJ1-6; v_call: TRBV30; d_call: .; clone_size: few; cdr3_aa: CAWSSGLSSYNSPLHF; cdr3_nt: TGTGCCTGGAGTTCGGGGTTAAGCTCCTATAATTCACCCCTCCACTTT
j_call: TRBJ1-2; v_call: TRBV3-1/TRBV3-2; d_call: TRBD1; clone_size: .; cdr3_aa: CASSPLRETGGRGYTF; cdr3_nt: TGTGCCAGCAGCCCTCTCCGAGAGACAGGGGGAAGGGGCTACACCTTC
j_call: TRBJ1-3; v_call: TRBV4-1; d_call: TRBD1; clone_size: .; cdr3_aa: CASSGGQAASGNTIYF; cdr3_nt: TGCGCCAGCAGCGGTGGACAGGCGGCTTCTGGAAACACCATATATTTT
j_call: TRBJ1-6; v_call: TRBV10-3; d_call: TRBD1; clone_size: .; cdr3_aa: CAISPTGVLDNSPLHF; cdr3_nt: TGTGCCATCAGTCCGACAGGGGTTCTCGATAATTCACCCCTCCACTTT
j_call: TRBJ2-1; v_call: TRBV6-6; d_call: .; clone_size: .; cdr3_aa: CASSYRAEEPYNEQFF; cdr3_nt: TGTGCCAGCAGTTACAGAGCCGAAGAACCCTACAATGAGCAGTTCTTC
j_call: TRBJ2-1; v_call: TRBV24-1; d_call: TRBD1; clone_size: .; cdr3_aa: CATSDRTGGSYNEQFF; cdr3_nt: TGTGCCACCAGTGACCGTACAGGGGGCTCCTACAATGAGCAGTTCTTC
j_call: TRBJ2-1; v_call: TRBV9; d_call: TRBD2; clone_size: .; cdr3_aa: CASSPSGTSPYNEQFF; cdr3_nt: TGTGCCAGCAGCCCCTCCGGGACTAGCCCCTACAATGAGCAGTTCTTC
j_call: TRBJ1-5; v_call: TRBV10-2; d_call: TRBD1; clone_size: .; cdr3_aa: CASSHRGQPQHF; cdr3_nt: TGCGCCAGCAGCCACAGGGGTCAGCCCCAGCATTTT
j_call: TRBJ2-5; v_call: TRBV12-3/TRBV12-4; d_call: .; clone_size: .; cdr3_aa: CASSPRLGTQYF; cdr3_nt: TGTGCCAGCAGTCCGCGGTTGGGGACCCAGTACTTC
j_call: TRBJ1-2; v_call: TRBV2; d_call: .; clone_size: .; cdr3_aa: CASRKGQNYGYTF; cdr3_nt: TGTGCCAGCAGAAAGGGGCAGAACTATGGCTACACCTTC
j_call: TRBJ1-1; v_call: TRBV11-1; d_call: .; clone_size: .; cdr3_aa: CASTLRRGTEAFF; cdr3_nt: TGTGCCAGCACCCTTAGGAGAGGAACTGAAGCTTTCTTT
j_call: TRBJ2-7; v_call: TRBV6-1; d_call: TRBD1; clone_size: .; cdr3_aa: CASSDGQGADYEQYF; cdr3_nt: TGTGCCAGCAGTGACGGGCAGGGGGCGGACTACGAGCAGTACTTC
j_call: TRBJ1-2; v_call: TRBV18; d_call: TRBD1; clone_size: .; cdr3_aa: CASSPTGDGYTF; cdr3_nt: TGTGCCAGCTCACCAACAGGGGACGGCTACACCTTC